The 18 T cell receptor beta chains below come from one sample, sequenced in a study of T cell repertoires in ileal Crohn's disease. Profiling relied on immunoSEQ multiplex PCR, and the TCRdb table lists in-frame clones only, not all of them. The repertoire includes 12,000 or so clones, around 78% of them detected once, and under 5% sits in the top ten. Time point in this sample: neoterminal ileum biopsy at postoperative endoscopy, about 6 months after surgery. Sequencing was performed on ileal tissue. Every receptor here comes from an adult with Crohn's disease.

The rearrangement uses TRBV5-1 and TRBJ2-7, with TRBD1 as a possible D gene (5 bases). Looked up from germline, CDR1 is SGHRS and CDR2 is YFSETQ. Trimming took 0 bases from V and 1 from J, leaving 20 bases between them. There are 18 residues in the CDR3. The CDR3 here is CASSLACNKPTASYEQYF. In DNA form, the CDR3 reads TGCGCCAGCAGCTTGGCTTGCAACAAACCGACAGCGTCCTACGAGCAGTACTTC.

The chain employs TRBV20-1 and TRBJ2-5; possibly TRBD1 for D (6 bases). This CDR3 comprises 11 residues. Trimming removed 7 bases from V and 2 bases from J, with 8 bases in between. Germline V lookup: CDR1 DFQATT, CDR2 SNEGSKA (reference sequence). The CDR3, as DNA: TGCAGTGGACAGGTACAAGAGACCCAGTACTTC. It translates to CSGQVQETQYF.

The chain uses TRBV11-2 and TRBJ2-2, with 8 bases identical to TRBD2. CDR3 size: 17 residues. V shed 2 bases and J 1 base; nucleotides not matched to a gene: 6. Germline V gives CDR1 SGHAT, CDR2 FQNNGV. The CDR3 DNA is TGTGCCAGCAGCTTAACCTCGGGGGGGCAGAACACCGGGGAGCTGTTTTTT. Translated, it gives CASSLTSGGQNTGELFF. Using reference TRBV11-2 and TRBJ2-2 for the parts outside the CDR3, the full variable domain is EAGVAQSPRYKIIEKRQSVAFWCNPISGHATLYWYQQILGQGPKLLIQFQNNGVVDDSQLPKDRFSAERLKGVDSTLKIQPAKLEDSAVYLCASSLTSGGQNTGELFFGEGSRLTVL.

This clone was picked up one time. The V call is TRBV27, the J call TRBJ1-1; D is unresolved. V lost 6 bases and J lost 1, with 12 bases in between. This CDR3 contains 14 residues. Germline CDR1 is MNHEY and CDR2 is SMNVEV (reference sequence). In DNA form, the CDR3 reads TGTGCCAGCAGGACGGGTCGGAGGAACACTGAAGCTTTCTTT. Its translation is CASRTGRRNTEAFF.

The rearrangement joins TRBV9 to TRBJ1-4, with 11 positions matching TRBD1. The CDR3 is made up of 15 amino acids. V lost 3 bases and J lost 8; bases outside the gene matches: 6. Germline assignment: CDR1 SGDLS and CDR2 YYNGEE. The CDR3 sequence: CASSAPGTGGEKLFF. In DNA form, the CDR3 reads TGTGCCAGCAGCGCCCCCGGGACAGGGGGAGAAAAACTGTTTTTT.

V is TRBV7-9 and J is TRBJ2-5; possibly TRBD2 for D (5 bases). CDR3 size: 16 residues. Trimming shortened V by 6 bases and J by 0 bases, and 17 bases separated the two germline ends. The germline V gene has CDR1 SEHNR and CDR2 FQNEAQ (reference sequence). The CDR3 bases are TGTGCCAGCAGTCAACCCTCGACGGGGTACCAAGAGACCCAGTACTTC. Protein product: CASSQPSTGYQETQYF.

The chain links TRBV6-1 to TRBJ1-4, with TRBD1 identical over 12 bases. The V gene end was trimmed by 1 base and the J gene end by 8 bases; junction bases not matched to a gene: 2. Per germline, CDR1 MNHNS and CDR2 SASEGT. This CDR3 has 15 residues. CDR3 coding DNA: TGTGCCAGCAGTGAAGAAGGGACAGGGGGCGAAAAACTGTTTTTT. This codes for CASSEEGTGGEKLFF.

The chain combines TRBV6-1 with TRBJ2-1, with TRBD2 matching over 8 bases. V lost 1 base and J lost 7; bases outside the gene matches: 6. CDR3 length: 15 residues. The germline V gene encodes CDR1 MNHNS and CDR2 SASEGT. The CDR3, as DNA: TGTGCCAGCAGTGAAGAAACAGCGGGAGTAAATGAGCAGTTCTTC. This translates into CASSEETAGVNEQFF.

V is TRBV5-4 and J is TRBJ1-1; possible D gene TRBD1, 5 bases. V lost 3 bases and J 8 bases, leaving 8 bases between the germline ends. CDR1 SGHNT and CDR2 YYREEE come from the germline V gene (reference sequence). This CDR3 has 11 amino acids. This chain's CDR3 is CASSYRQEAFF. In DNA, the CDR3 is TGTGCCAGCAGCTACAGACAGGAAGCTTTCTTT.

V and J are TRBV7-6 and TRBJ1-6, with 7 positions matching TRBD1. The germline gives CDR1 SGHVS, CDR2 FNYEAQ. V shed 5 bases and J 9 bases; nucleotides not matched to a gene: 16. This CDR3 contains 17 residues. In nucleotides, the CDR3 is TGTGCCAGCAGCATGAGACAGGGAAAGGTCCCATCTTCACCCCTCCACTTT. Translating gives CASSMRQGKVPSSPLHF.

The V gene is TRBV6-1, the J gene TRBJ1-3; 7 positions agree with TRBD1. The CDR3 is 17 residues long. Germline CDR1 is MNHNS and CDR2 is SASEGT. Unmatched junction bases numbered 8, after V lost 0 bases and J lost 3 bases. Here the CDR3 DNA reads TGTGCCAGCAGTGAAGCGAGGGGGCTAAGAGATGGAAACACCATATATTTT. Translation: CASSEARGLRDGNTIYF.

The V and J genes are TRBV6-5 and TRBJ1-4; the D is unclear. This CDR3 spans 13 amino acids. The germline CDR1 and CDR2 sequences are MNHEY and SVGAGI. The V end lost 2 bases, the J end lost 6 bases, and 7 bases lay between the germline ends. CDR3 in DNA: TGTGCCAGCAGTTACGGCCGGGATGAAAAACTGTTTTTT. Amino acids: CASSYGRDEKLFF.

The CDR3 here is CASSGWTGSYEQYF. The DNA of the CDR3 is TGTGCCAGCAGTGGGTGGACAGGTTCCTACGAGCAGTACTTC. This rearrangement joins TRBV6-1 to TRBJ2-7, with 7 positions matching TRBD1. This CDR3 has 14 residues. Germline CDR1 and CDR2: MNHNS and SASEGT. The V segment lost 4 bases and the J segment 1 base; nucleotides outside the gene matches: 4.

The CDR3 spells CASSRSGRAYEQFF. In DNA form, the CDR3 reads TGTGCCAGCAGCCGTAGCGGGAGGGCCTATGAGCAGTTCTTC. The rearrangement uses TRBV7-2 and TRBJ2-1, with 11 positions matching TRBD2. The CDR3 has 14 residues. From germline, CDR1 is SGHTA and CDR2 FQGNSA. V trimming: 5 bases; J trimming: 8 bases; junction bases outside the gene matches: 5.

The chain has TRBV27 and TRBJ1-1, with 8 bases fitting TRBD1. This CDR3 spans 15 amino acids. Trimming cost V 5 bases and J 3 bases; bases outside gene matches: 8. From germline, CDR1 is MNHEY and CDR2 SMNVEV (reference sequence). CDR3: CASSLTPGGDTEAFF. The CDR3 DNA is TGTGCCAGCAGTCTGACCCCAGGGGGCGACACTGAAGCTTTCTTT.

This clone has a handful of counts. CDR3 sequence: CASSPGSGPGYTF. In DNA, the CDR3 is TGCGCCAGCAGCCCCGGGAGCGGCCCTGGCTACACCTTC. The gene calls are TRBV4-1 and TRBJ1-2; D is ambiguous. The V end was cut by 4 bases, the J end by 7 bases, with 13 bases between. The germline CDR1 and CDR2 sequences are MGHRA and YSYEKL. This CDR3 contains 13 residues.

The rearrangement uses TRBV10-1 and TRBJ1-1, with D uncertain. Between the trimmed V and J ends, which lost 2 bases and 2 bases, there was a span of 6 bases. CDR3 size: 13 residues. Germline loops: CDR1 WNHNN, CDR2 SYGVQD (reference sequence). The chain's CDR3 is CASSENRNTEAFF. The DNA for the CDR3 is TGCGCCAGCAGTGAGAACAGAAACACTGAAGCTTTCTTT.

The chain links TRBV5-4 to TRBJ1-2; 8 positions agree with TRBD1. With 4 bases clipped from V and 5 bases from J, the junction kept 7 bases outside the gene matches. This CDR3 has 14 amino acids. CDR1 SGHNT and CDR2 YYREEE come from the germline V gene (reference sequence). DNA of the CDR3: TGTGCCAGCAGCCACCATGGACAGGGATATGGCTACACCTTC. It yields the protein CASSHHGQGYGYTF.